The present entry profiles one T cell receptor (beta chain) with its context. As yet, its antigen is unknown. The V gene lost 1 base and the J gene lost 7 bases, with 14 bases spanning the gap. Germline assignment: CDR1 SGDLS and CDR2 YYNGEE. The CDR3 extends over 15 amino acids. All donors participated as healthy donors of bone marrow. In nominal health when sampled, donors likely had unrecorded immune exposures nonetheless. This specimen comes from a study of cytomegalovirus exposure and HLA in healthy donors. 13 Jbeta primers and 60 Vbeta primers were used for the PCR. Produced via immunoSEQ multiplex PCR; TCRdb's table is partial and in-frame only. This table has more than 100,000 clones, roughly 9.6% appearing once. Study-wide results and caveats: Associated with cytomegalovirus, according to the listing, were about 160 TCR beta chains. Later on, an analysis showed TCR association rates differing by HLA locus, with DRB1 the most and HLA-C the fewest.

The rearrangement links TRBV9 to TRBJ1-4; tentative D call: TRBD1 (6 bases). The sample consisted of PBMCs. The TCR sequence derives from a woman aged 40 to 49 in good health and CMV-seropositive. In nucleotides, the CDR3 is TGTGCCAGCAGCGTAAGCACCGGACAGACTGAAAAACTGTTTTTT. It codes for CASSVSTGQTEKLFF. The full variable domain, its missing parts supplied by reference TRBV9 and TRBJ1-4, is DSGVTQTPKHLITATGQRVTLRCSPRSGDLSVYWYQQSLDQGLQFLIQYYNGEERAKGNILERFSAQQFPDLHSELNLSSLELGDSALYFCASSVSTGQTEKLFFGSGTQLSVL.